A selection of T cell receptor beta chains follows, all from one sample in a study of blood T cell repertoires in COVID-19. Assay used: immunoSEQ multiplex PCR; TCRdb lists only in-frame clones, some missing. The sample gives about 170,000 clones, roughly 87% of which show up once; around 1.6% is in the top ten. Sample: peripheral blood. These receptors all stem from a woman between 45 and 65 years old with acute or convalescent COVID-19. Each CDR3 is given with its conserved first and last residue. The order of the fields is clone size, D gene, J gene, V gene, CDR3 protein. The D gene is left open where the match is weak. Part of the rows lack a size; the others show once, few, many or a class for expanded clones.

clone size: .; D gene: TRBD1; J gene: TRBJ1-2; V gene: TRBV15; CDR3 protein: CATSRDMTGERYGYTF
clone size: .; D gene: .; J gene: TRBJ1-2; V gene: TRBV28; CDR3 protein: CATEQGANYGYTF
clone size: .; D gene: .; J gene: TRBJ1-1; V gene: TRBV30; CDR3 protein: CAWRRTSNTEAFF
clone size: .; D gene: TRBD1; J gene: TRBJ2-7; V gene: TRBV11-2; CDR3 protein: CASSHKGQGSSYEQYF
clone size: .; D gene: .; J gene: TRBJ1-3; V gene: TRBV18; CDR3 protein: CASSGIDSSSGNTIYF
clone size: .; D gene: .; J gene: TRBJ2-5; V gene: TRBV7-6; CDR3 protein: CASSPYLQETQYF
clone size: .; D gene: .; J gene: TRBJ2-3; V gene: TRBV3-1/TRBV3-2; CDR3 protein: CASAGRGGLGDTQYF
clone size: .; D gene: TRBD1; J gene: TRBJ1-2; V gene: TRBV6-5; CDR3 protein: CASSYPDRGGYGYTF
clone size: .; D gene: .; J gene: TRBJ1-6; V gene: TRBV7-9; CDR3 protein: CASSLALPNSPLHF
clone size: .; D gene: .; J gene: TRBJ2-1; V gene: TRBV10-3; CDR3 protein: CAIGTWRGQYNEQFF
clone size: .; D gene: .; J gene: TRBJ1-1; V gene: TRBV12-3/TRBV12-4; CDR3 protein: CASSLIDSEAFF
clone size: once; D gene: .; J gene: TRBJ1-5; V gene: TRBV25-1; CDR3 protein: CASRESRIGPQHF
clone size: .; D gene: TRBD1; J gene: TRBJ1-2; V gene: TRBV29-1; CDR3 protein: CSVGQGNGYTF
clone size: few; D gene: .; J gene: TRBJ1-2; V gene: TRBV2; CDR3 protein: CASSEAGRRYGYTF
clone size: .; D gene: TRBD1; J gene: TRBJ1-5; V gene: TRBV19; CDR3 protein: CASNLGGIHQPQHF
clone size: .; D gene: .; J gene: TRBJ2-2; V gene: TRBV4-3; CDR3 protein: CASRTEGANTGELFF
clone size: .; D gene: TRBD2; J gene: TRBJ2-3; V gene: TRBV11-3; CDR3 protein: CASNLGGGAPDTQYF
clone size: .; D gene: .; J gene: TRBJ2-1; V gene: TRBV25-1; CDR3 protein: CASSDRGARNEQFF
clone size: .; D gene: TRBD1; J gene: TRBJ2-3; V gene: TRBV2; CDR3 protein: CASRVTGSDTQYF
clone size: .; D gene: TRBD1; J gene: TRBJ1-1; V gene: TRBV11-2; CDR3 protein: CASSTLTGGTEAFF
clone size: .; D gene: TRBD1; J gene: TRBJ2-7; V gene: TRBV6-5; CDR3 protein: CASSRTGTSYEQYF
clone size: .; D gene: .; J gene: TRBJ1-1; V gene: TRBV7-9; CDR3 protein: CASSLLRRGSEAFF
clone size: .; D gene: .; J gene: TRBJ1-2; V gene: TRBV5-1; CDR3 protein: CASSLMATPNYGYTF
clone size: .; D gene: TRBD1; J gene: TRBJ1-1; V gene: TRBV11-2; CDR3 protein: CASSPLVRDRGAFF
clone size: once; D gene: TRBD2; J gene: TRBJ2-7; V gene: TRBV18; CDR3 protein: CASSPGGDEQYF
clone size: .; D gene: .; J gene: TRBJ2-3; V gene: TRBV7-2; CDR3 protein: CASSSPGTTDTQYF
clone size: .; D gene: TRBD2; J gene: TRBJ2-2; V gene: TRBV27; CDR3 protein: CASSLTSGVGGELFF
clone size: .; D gene: .; J gene: TRBJ2-7; V gene: TRBV18; CDR3 protein: CASSRRRDSYEQYF
clone size: once; D gene: .; J gene: TRBJ2-7; V gene: TRBV27; CDR3 protein: CASSANRVNEQYF
clone size: few; D gene: TRBD2; J gene: TRBJ2-1; V gene: TRBV5-1; CDR3 protein: CASSLALAGDYEQFF
clone size: .; D gene: TRBD1; J gene: TRBJ2-3; V gene: TRBV18; CDR3 protein: CASSPPTGGTDTQYF
clone size: .; D gene: .; J gene: TRBJ1-3; V gene: TRBV24-1; CDR3 protein: CATSSGRNTIYF
clone size: .; D gene: .; J gene: TRBJ1-1; V gene: TRBV10-3; CDR3 protein: CAISSGTEAFF
clone size: once; D gene: .; J gene: TRBJ1-1; V gene: TRBV7-2; CDR3 protein: CASSLGTVNTEAFF
clone size: .; D gene: TRBD1; J gene: TRBJ2-7; V gene: TRBV9; CDR3 protein: CASSGQGYEQYF
clone size: .; D gene: .; J gene: TRBJ1-4; V gene: TRBV18; CDR3 protein: CASSPAGGSDEKLFF
clone size: .; D gene: TRBD1; J gene: TRBJ2-2; V gene: TRBV24-1; CDR3 protein: CATSEGTGGSTGELFF
clone size: .; D gene: .; J gene: TRBJ1-1; V gene: TRBV5-1; CDR3 protein: CASSLEYRGTEAFF
clone size: .; D gene: .; J gene: TRBJ1-1; V gene: TRBV6-5; CDR3 protein: CASSKKTGASTEAFF
clone size: .; D gene: .; J gene: TRBJ1-2; V gene: TRBV7-8; CDR3 protein: CASSLGGTFYGYTF
clone size: .; D gene: .; J gene: TRBJ2-7; V gene: TRBV19; CDR3 protein: CASSITPVFSYEQYF
clone size: .; D gene: TRBD1; J gene: TRBJ1-4; V gene: TRBV19; CDR3 protein: CASSVPGTGKEKLFF
clone size: .; D gene: TRBD1; J gene: TRBJ1-6; V gene: TRBV3-1/TRBV3-2; CDR3 protein: CASSLPGQYNSPLHF
clone size: .; D gene: .; J gene: TRBJ1-1; V gene: TRBV18; CDR3 protein: CASSLSGLPNTEAFF
clone size: .; D gene: .; J gene: TRBJ2-1; V gene: TRBV5-1; CDR3 protein: CASSVTTLPYNEQFF
clone size: many; D gene: .; J gene: TRBJ2-7; V gene: TRBV7-9; CDR3 protein: CASSLSGSYEQYF
clone size: .; D gene: .; J gene: TRBJ2-3; V gene: TRBV29-1; CDR3 protein: CSVGGVGRGATDTQYF
clone size: .; D gene: TRBD1; J gene: TRBJ1-6; V gene: TRBV10-3; CDR3 protein: CAIRQGQGPPLHF
clone size: .; D gene: .; J gene: TRBJ2-1; V gene: TRBV19; CDR3 protein: CATQGPTGSNEQFF
clone size: .; D gene: TRBD1; J gene: TRBJ1-1; V gene: TRBV27; CDR3 protein: CASSYRTGWSHDWNTEAFF
clone size: .; D gene: .; J gene: TRBJ1-1; V gene: TRBV30; CDR3 protein: CAWRKSERMNTEAFF
clone size: .; D gene: .; J gene: TRBJ1-1; V gene: TRBV6-5; CDR3 protein: CASSRLGLEAFF
clone size: .; D gene: .; J gene: TRBJ1-1; V gene: TRBV3-1/TRBV3-2; CDR3 protein: CASSSRGGSTEAFF